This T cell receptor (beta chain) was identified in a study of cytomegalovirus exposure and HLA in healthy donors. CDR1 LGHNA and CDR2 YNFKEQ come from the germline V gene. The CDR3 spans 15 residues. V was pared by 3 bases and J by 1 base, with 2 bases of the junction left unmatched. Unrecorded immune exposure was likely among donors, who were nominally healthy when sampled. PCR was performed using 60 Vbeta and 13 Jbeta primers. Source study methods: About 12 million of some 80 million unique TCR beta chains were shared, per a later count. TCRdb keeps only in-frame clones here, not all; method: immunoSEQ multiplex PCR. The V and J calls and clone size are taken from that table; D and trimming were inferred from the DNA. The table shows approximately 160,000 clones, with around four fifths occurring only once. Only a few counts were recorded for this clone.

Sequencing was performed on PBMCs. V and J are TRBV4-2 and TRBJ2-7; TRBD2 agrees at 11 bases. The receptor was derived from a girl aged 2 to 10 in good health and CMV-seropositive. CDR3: CASSHGLAGSYEQYF. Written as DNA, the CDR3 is TGTGCCAGCAGCCACGGACTAGCGGGTTCCTACGAGCAGTACTTC.